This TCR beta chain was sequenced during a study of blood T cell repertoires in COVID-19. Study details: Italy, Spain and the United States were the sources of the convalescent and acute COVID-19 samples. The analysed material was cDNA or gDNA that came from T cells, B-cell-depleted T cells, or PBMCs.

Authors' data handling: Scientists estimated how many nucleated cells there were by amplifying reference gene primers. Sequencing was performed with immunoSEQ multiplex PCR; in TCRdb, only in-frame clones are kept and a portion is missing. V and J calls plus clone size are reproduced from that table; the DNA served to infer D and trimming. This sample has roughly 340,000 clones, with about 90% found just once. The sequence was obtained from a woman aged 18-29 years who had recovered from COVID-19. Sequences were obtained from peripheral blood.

The CDR3 sequence: CASSPRAGRNTGELFF. The CDR3 region has the DNA TGTGCCAGCAGCCCAAGAGCGGGAAGGAACACCGGGGAGCTGTTTTTT. The chain combines TRBV3-1 (or the pseudogene TRBV3-2) with TRBJ2-2; 7 bases agree with TRBD2. This CDR3 spans 16 amino acids. V was pared by 4 bases and J by 1 base, with 6 bases of the junction left unmatched. Germline V gives CDR1 LGHDT, CDR2 YNNKEL (reference sequence).